This T cell receptor (beta chain) was documented in a study of T-cell memory formation after mild COVID-19. For the study at large: Clustering of TCRs was largely donor specific. Study-wide findings and caveats: The study found balanced CD4/CD8 in clones contracting day 15 to 85 and a CD4+ lean in later expanders. Contracting CD4+ clones were located mainly in CM and EM, and CD8+ clones in EMRA.

Constant-segment-primed 5'RACE gave TCR alpha and TCR beta cDNA libraries with sample barcodes and UMIs. TCRdb re-called the 5' RACE reads with MiXCR, one entry per CDR3 protein. Among 250,000 to 400,000 distinct CDR3 sequences, over 11% were seen once, and the ten largest hold over 20%. Details on this clonotype: The antigen remains undetermined.

Germline V CDR1 and CDR2: DFQATT, SNEGSKA (reference sequence). The CDR3 has 18 residues. Trimming shortened V by 1 base and J by 2 bases, and 23 bases separated the two germline ends. Sequences were obtained from PBMCs or a T cell subset sorted from them (not recorded which). The chain has TRBV20-1 and TRBJ1-2, with D possibly matching TRBD1 (5 bases). This receptor was obtained from a man between 18 and 29 years old who had mild COVID-19 (a few samples of this study predate the infection). Cell type and time point are not known. CDR3 in amino acids: CSARVRTRQQGYNYGYTF. In DNA form, the CDR3 reads TGCAGTGCTAGAGTTAGGACCCGCCAGCAGGGTTACAACTATGGCTACACCTTC.